The rows below give T cell receptor beta chains drawn from one sample of a study of blood T cell repertoires in COVID-19. Clones were read by immunoSEQ multiplex PCR, and TCRdb kept only the in-frame ones, dropping some. The sample consists of some 240,000 clones, around 84% of them appearing once. Sequencing was performed on PBMCs or T cells enriched from blood (not recorded which). These receptors were collected from a woman between 50 and 59 years old who had been exposed to COVID-19. Both conserved end residues are part of each CDR3.

V	J	CDR3
TRBV6-4	TRBJ2-1	CASSERPGGSYNEQFF
TRBV5-1	TRBJ2-7	CASSWTVNSYEQYF
TRBV7-9	TRBJ1-3	CASSFAGRISGNTIYF
TRBV7-2	TRBJ2-6	CASSRDSSGANVLTF
TRBV28	TRBJ2-7	CASSSLYEQYF
TRBV27	TRBJ1-1	CASSLRRGRTEAFF
TRBV28	TRBJ1-3	CASSYDSTSGNTIYF
TRBV28	TRBJ2-7	CASSLYGTAGGEKYF
TRBV27	TRBJ1-6	CASSLYRGSPLHF
TRBV2	TRBJ1-1	CASSGANTEAFF
TRBV9	TRBJ2-1	CASSVRGVNYNEQFF
TRBV15	TRBJ1-2	CATSERQRKAF
TRBV7-8	TRBJ1-2	CASSGDSSHYGYTF
TRBV7-9	TRBJ2-7	CASSSTGVPSYEQYF
TRBV5-1	TRBJ2-3	CASSESSSGVGDTQYF
TRBV28	TRBJ1-2	CASSSVPGQGLYGYTF
TRBV27	TRBJ1-2	CASSLRQGRIGYTF
TRBV5-8	TRBJ1-1	CASSFLLGLLNTEAFF
TRBV4-3	TRBJ1-2	CASSQTERDYGYTF
TRBV7-8	TRBJ1-1	CASSLVRNTEAFF
TRBV4-1	TRBJ1-6	CASSQGPRGGRNSPLHF
TRBV5-1	TRBJ2-5	CASSRTSGTARETQYF
TRBV4-3	TRBJ1-2	CASSQDLDRAYGYTF
TRBV6-4	TRBJ1-5	CAIPLRPQHF
TRBV7-2	TRBJ2-3	CASSLSGGTQYF
TRBV28	TRBJ1-1	CASAGAMNTEAFF
TRBV15	TRBJ1-5	CATSKPGRINQPQHF
TRBV19	TRBJ2-2	CASSIVRLAGNTGELFF
TRBV28	TRBJ2-1	CASSLSAAPWPEQFF
TRBV5-1	TRBJ2-5	CASSSGERETQYF
TRBV12-3/TRBV12-4	TRBJ2-1	CASSRGPNEQFF
TRBV28	TRBJ1-1	CASSSSTNTEAFF
TRBV28	TRBJ1-1	CASRAGREATEAFF
TRBV6-4	TRBJ1-5	CASSSERNQPQHF
TRBV2	TRBJ1-5	CASSSRQGMGQPQHF
TRBV18	TRBJ1-5	CASSQRGGQPQHF
TRBV27	TRBJ1-6	CASSPGQTNSPLHF
TRBV28	TRBJ1-2	CASSVGSGDYGYTF
TRBV19	TRBJ1-5	CASSIMGGSGQPQHF
TRBV11-2	TRBJ2-7	CASSLAGALYEQYF
TRBV6-5	TRBJ1-5	CASSPDSKMAQHF
TRBV5-1	TRBJ2-2	CASSLAGGRNTGELFF
TRBV4-2	TRBJ2-1	CASSQGGQWGNEQFF
TRBV29-1	TRBJ1-1	CSVGLRLKNTEAFF
TRBV6-6	TRBJ1-5	CASSSRSNQPQHF
TRBV7-2	TRBJ1-6	CASSLAGSPLHF
TRBV24-1	TRBJ1-2	CATSDDRGPGHYGYTF
TRBV11-2	TRBJ1-1	CASSLAGGGTTEAFF
TRBV6-2/TRBV6-3	TRBJ2-7	CASSSTRAHEQYF
TRBV7-8	TRBJ2-5	CASSLDVGGGETQYF
TRBV4-2	TRBJ2-3	CASSGQRSAGGSIDTQYF
TRBV5-5	TRBJ1-2	CASSLDFLNYGYTF
TRBV7-8	TRBJ1-1	CASTRGLMNTEAFF
TRBV5-1	TRBJ2-2	CASSSLTGLNTGELFF
TRBV18	TRBJ1-2	CASSPGGQEAGGYTF
TRBV6-5	TRBJ1-2	CASSYGASTAGYTF
TRBV3-1/TRBV3-2	TRBJ1-2	CASSQDLVGARVYGYTF
TRBV9	TRBJ1-2	CASSSQGGIVNYGYTF
TRBV3-1/TRBV3-2	TRBJ1-1	CASSPRGGGAFF
TRBV19	TRBJ1-2	CASSIDRGNYGYTF